This T cell receptor (beta chain) is from a study of cytomegalovirus exposure and HLA in healthy donors (dated by TCRdb to 2016 to 2017). Regarding the complete study: In an earlier analysis of approximately 500 of the donors, 276 Gb of sequence data and 120 million or so unique TCR beta sequences from about 180 million T cells were reported. Approximately 310 gigabases of sequencing data and tens of millions of unique TCR sequences were included in an early release covering 550 to 650 HLA-typed donors. Of the roughly 400 genotyped donors, roughly 76% were placed in the genetic ancestry cluster associated with self-reported Caucasian donors. The aim of the study was to test whether cataloging public T cell receptors could identify signatures of past pathogen exposure. The study used immunosequencing to profile the T cell repertoires of around 600 subjects and linked those repertoires to cytomegalovirus serostatus. Along with the roughly 670-subject first cohort, a separate validation cohort of 120 different subjects was used. To predict cytomegalovirus infection status, the study combined high-throughput TCR immunosequencing, statistical association of individual TCRs with disease status, and machine learning. To study patterns of TCR occurrence, a later analysis re-analyzed previously published TCR beta repertoires from hundreds of donors and added high-resolution HLA genotyping. Rather than drawing on any new phenotypic data, the later analysis identified candidate immune exposures from TCR beta sequences and the way those sequences occurred across donors. In an earlier analysis of over 550 of the donors, high-throughput TCR beta sequencing was used to judge whether each TCR beta V gene segment behaved as functional or pseudogenic. Alongside the repertoire data, information on donor age, sex, ethnicity and CMV serostatus was compiled. In a later genetic analysis, genome-wide SNP genotypes for 398 of the 666 donors were used, and that subset was treated as a discovery cohort. All discovery cohort repertoires had been generated using a single sequencing platform. Class I and class II HLA loci were covered by the typing at four-digit resolution. The number of typed donors differed by locus: roughly 629-640 for A, B, C, DRB1 and DQB1; about 520 for DQA1; some 610 for DPA1; and roughly 450 for DPB1. Because of strong linkage in the cohort, roughly 5 DR-DQ haplotypes were treated as single units for association and clustering. Among 300 to 450 genotyped donors of the cohort, an average of approximately 230,000 unique TCR beta nucleotide sequences were sequenced per donor, roughly 18% of them non-productive. Points the paper makes about the study in general: Across donors, most TCR sequences were observed very rarely, whereas some public TCRs were present in many individuals. Sequencing depth was assumed to be roughly uniform across donors in the presence/absence analyses, though that assumption may not hold. An association between a missense DCLRE1C variant and V-gene and J-gene trimming of TCR beta chains was found in a later genetic analysis and replicated in an independent cohort. Some IMGT-functional V segments, including TRBV6-2 and TRBV6-3, could not be told apart with the 87-base-pair reads, so those segments were excluded. Immune exposure information for the cohort was limited to CMV serostatus. In a later genetic analysis, fewer N-insertions in productive TCRs were reported among donors in an Asian-associated ancestry cluster than the approximately 670-donor mean. In a later analysis, the rate of TCR association differed among HLA loci, with DRB1 alleles having the most associated TCRs and HLA-C alleles having the fewest. Because HLA typing was missing for some donors at each locus, association tests included only the typed subset. Correlated functional status among segregating V segments might be attributable to linkage disequilibrium, but an unknown experimental factor could not be ruled out. A few of the identified cytomegalovirus-associated TCR beta chains were confirmed in vitro to be specific for cytomegalovirus antigens. The earlier analysis of fewer than 750 of the donors excluded roughly 17 rarely observed V segments, including chromosome 9 orphons, because counts were too low. In both the original and validation cohorts, the classifier was reported to diagnose cytomegalovirus status with high specificity and sensitivity. A later analysis reported that several top co-occurrence clusters appeared linked to parvovirus B19, influenza, CMV and Epstein-Barr virus. A further reported finding was that TCR beta sequences accurately predicted the HLA-A and HLA-B alleles for most subjects in the first cohort. In the study, approximately 150 TCR beta chains were listed as associated with cytomegalovirus. Specific HLA alleles were associated with more than 15,000 TCR beta sequences at a false discovery rate of 0.05 in a later analysis. In an earlier analysis of several hundred of the donors, most TCR beta V segments were observed in productive rearrangements about 87% or about 30% of the time, broadly matching IMGT annotations. The authors suggested that the approach could potentially be generalized to other disease states and immunological phenotypes. When HLA alleles, especially DR and DQ, strongly co-occurred, attributing TCR associations to individual alleles was difficult. In this cohort, only TCR beta chains were sequenced, and detectable features were limited by the absence of alpha or paired-chain data. According to a later analysis, most CMV-associated TCR beta chains appeared to be HLA-restricted, and the HLA associations seemed to be driven largely by CMV exposure. The sequencing pipeline was judged likely to have produced a cluster of highly shared sequence variants as a technical artifact. Compared with equally common non-associated chains, HLA-associated TCR beta chains in a later analysis were more clonally expanded and had lower generation probabilities.

The library was made by the immunoSEQ multiplex PCR assay. A mixture of 60 forward primers for TCR Vbeta segments and 13 reverse primers for TCR Jbeta segments was used in the multiplex PCR. Amplification of the CDR3 region of rearranged TCR beta genes was performed with a multiplex PCR assay on genomic DNA. On the Illumina HiSeq System, the amplified TCR beta libraries were sequenced as 87-base-pair reads. The published analysis was carried out like this. A later analysis counted some 80 million unique TCR beta chains across the 550 to 700 repertoires, and approximately 11 million of these chains were shared by at least two donors. A nearest-neighbor algorithm error-corrected the raw reads and collapsed the reads into unique sequences, merging closely related sequences to remove PCR and sequencing errors. Alignment of CDR3 sequences to IMGT reference sequences was used to assign V, D and J gene segments. For a sequence to be retained, a match of at least six nucleotides to both a V gene segment and a J gene segment was required. A rearrangement was called productive if the CDR3 had no stop codons and remained in frame with V and J, and every other rearrangement was called non-productive. CDR3 was defined by IMGT convention, running from the second conserved V-encoded cysteine to the conserved J-encoded phenylalanine. The earlier analysis of 450 to 750 of the donors excluded any sequence lacking an unambiguous match to a single V gene segment. In an earlier analysis of about 590 of the donors, a V segment was called functional when productive rearrangements were above 56.7%, and segregating when the standard deviation between donors exceeded 5%. A statistical classification framework was built for diagnosing cytomegalovirus status from the catalog of TCR beta chain sequences. A later analysis assigned V and J genes by comparing TCR nucleotide sequences with IMGT/GENE-DB human TR gene sequences. A later analysis assigned CDR3 sequences and most-parsimonious VDJ recombination scenarios with the TCRdist pipeline. In a later analysis, each TCR beta chain was defined by its CDR3 amino acid sequence together with its V-gene family, and reads without a unique V-gene family were excluded. To address suspected cross-contamination and a sequencing artifact, a later analysis removed roughly 580 highly shared, low-generation-probability nucleotide sequences. In a later analysis, a clonal expansion index was calculated for each public chain from normalized within-repertoire ranks of inferred template counts. In a later analysis, generation probabilities were computed using a VDJ recombination model fitted to out-of-frame rearrangements, and the results were checked against IGoR. In a later analysis, TCR-TCR, TCR-HLA and TCR-CMV co-occurrence was scored with hypergeometric tests, and a repertoire-size bias correction was applied to TCR pairs. In a later analysis, false discovery rates were estimated by permuting HLA or CMV assignments 20 times. In a later analysis, co-occurring TCRs were grouped with DBSCAN, and TCRdist sequence similarity was added when clustering was performed within HLA-allele-positive subsets. For co-occurrence clustering, repertoires with fewer than 30,000 or more than 120,000 public chains were excluded, along with roughly 5 repertoires with anomalous nucleotide sharing. TCRdb carries this immuneACCESS record with in-frame sequences only. Its versions omit some clonotypes, under half of them owing to an unresolved V gene in the studies checked, with the rest unexplained. V and J calls and clone size follow that table, whereas D and trimming were derived from the DNA. This sample is represented by 120,000 or so clones; approximately 68% of them were singletons. The ten largest clones represent around 1.6% of the sample.

Notes on this clone: It lacks a known antigen. Base-call qualities are not available, and no considerably larger clone is one nucleotide away.

V loses 4 bases, J loses 7 bases, and the germline ends lie 17 bases apart. The germline V gene (reference sequence) sets CDR1 to SGHKS and CDR2 to YYEKEE. Including the terminal cysteine and phenylalanine, the CDR3 comprises 14 residues. The only DNA kept is the CDR3, 42 bases in frame from the first base. The cohort comprised 710 or so healthy bone marrow donors. At the time of sampling, every cohort member was nominally healthy, though immune exposures that went unrecorded were likely present. The donor was CMV seropositive and was included in the group of approximately 300 seropositive cohort members. Each donor provided a peripheral blood sample, and peripheral blood mononuclear cells were used for TCR beta sequencing. Genomic DNA was extracted from the blood cell samples with the Qiagen DNeasy Blood Extraction Kit.

This receptor was obtained from a man aged 30-40 years in good health and CMV-seropositive. Sequenced material: PBMCs. The sequence joins TRBV5-5 to TRBJ1-2; the best D guess is TRBD1, with 5 bases matching. The CDR3 sequence is CASSGGTYTGGYTF. The base sequence is TGTGCCAGCAGCGGGGGGACGTATACAGGTGGCTACACCTTC.